This TCR beta chain was recovered during a study of blood T cell repertoires in COVID-19. CDR1 is SEHNR, CDR2 FQNEAQ, per germline (reference sequence). Trimming shortened V by 5 bases and J by 8 bases, and 16 bases separated the two germline ends. There are 14 residues in the CDR3. Repertoires were generated with immunoSEQ multiplex PCR, while TCRdb's copy carries only in-frame clones and drops some. The sample records under 150,000 clones, 85% to 90% being singletons. The source material was peripheral blood. This chain joins TRBV7-9 and TRBJ2-4; maybe TRBD2 (6 bases). This receptor was obtained from a man aged 45-65 years with active or convalescent COVID-19. Here the CDR3 DNA reads TGTGCCAGCAGCGCCGCCGGGGGAGGTGACATTCAGTACTTC. It encodes CASSAAGGGDIQYF.